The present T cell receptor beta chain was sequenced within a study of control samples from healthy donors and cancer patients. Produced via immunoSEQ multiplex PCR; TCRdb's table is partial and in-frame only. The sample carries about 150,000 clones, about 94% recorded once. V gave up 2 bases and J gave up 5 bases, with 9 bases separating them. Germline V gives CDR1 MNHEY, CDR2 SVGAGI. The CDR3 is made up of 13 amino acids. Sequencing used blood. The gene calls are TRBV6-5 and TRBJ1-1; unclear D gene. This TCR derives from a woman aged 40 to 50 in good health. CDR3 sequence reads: CASSYDGWTEAFF. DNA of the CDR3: TGTGCCAGCAGTTACGACGGGTGGACTGAAGCTTTCTTT.